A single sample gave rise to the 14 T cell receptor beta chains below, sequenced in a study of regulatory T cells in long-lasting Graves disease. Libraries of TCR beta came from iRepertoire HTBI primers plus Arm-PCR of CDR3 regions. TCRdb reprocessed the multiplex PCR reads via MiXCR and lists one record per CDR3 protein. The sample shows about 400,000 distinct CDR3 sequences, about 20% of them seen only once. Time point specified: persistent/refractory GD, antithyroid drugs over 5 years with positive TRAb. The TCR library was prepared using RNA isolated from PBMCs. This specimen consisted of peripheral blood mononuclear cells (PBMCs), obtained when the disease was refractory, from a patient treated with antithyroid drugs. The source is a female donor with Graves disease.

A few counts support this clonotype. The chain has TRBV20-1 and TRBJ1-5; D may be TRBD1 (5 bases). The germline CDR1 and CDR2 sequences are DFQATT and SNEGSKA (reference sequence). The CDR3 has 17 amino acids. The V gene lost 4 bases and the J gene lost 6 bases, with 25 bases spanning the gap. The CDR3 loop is CSAMDRLIQGGSQPQHF. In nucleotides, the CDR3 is TGCAGTGCTATGGACCGGCTAATTCAGGGAGGATCTCAGCCCCAGCATTTT.

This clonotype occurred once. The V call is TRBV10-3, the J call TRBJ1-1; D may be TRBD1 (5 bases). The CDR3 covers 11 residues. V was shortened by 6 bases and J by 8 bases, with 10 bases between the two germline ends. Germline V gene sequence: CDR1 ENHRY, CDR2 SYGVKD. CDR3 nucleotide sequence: TGTGCCATCAGGACGGGGGTAGAAGCTTTCTTT. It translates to CAIRTGVEAFF.

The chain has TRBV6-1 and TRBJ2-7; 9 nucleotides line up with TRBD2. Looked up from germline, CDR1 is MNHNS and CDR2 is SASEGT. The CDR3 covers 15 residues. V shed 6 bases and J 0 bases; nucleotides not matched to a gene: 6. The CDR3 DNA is TGTGCCAGCAGACGGGGACTAGCTGACTCCTACGAGCAGTACTTC. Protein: CASRRGLADSYEQYF.

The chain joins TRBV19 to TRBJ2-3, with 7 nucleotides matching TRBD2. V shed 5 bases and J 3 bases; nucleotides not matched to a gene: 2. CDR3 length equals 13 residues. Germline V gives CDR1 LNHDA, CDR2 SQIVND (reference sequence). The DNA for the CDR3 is TGTGCCAGTAGTGCGGGAGTTACAGATACGCAGTATTTT. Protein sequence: CASSAGVTDTQYF. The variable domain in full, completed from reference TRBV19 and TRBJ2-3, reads DGGITQSPKYLFRKEGQNVTLSCEQNLNHDAMYWYRQDPGQGLRLIYYSQIVNDFQKGDIAEGYSVSREKKESFPLTVTSAQKNPTAFYLCASSAGVTDTQYFGPGTRLTVL.

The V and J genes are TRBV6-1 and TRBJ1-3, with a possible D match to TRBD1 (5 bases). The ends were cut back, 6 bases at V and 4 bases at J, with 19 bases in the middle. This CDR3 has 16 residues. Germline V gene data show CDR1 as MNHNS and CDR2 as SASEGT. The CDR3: CASRRRVWDSGNTIYF. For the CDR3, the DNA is TGTGCCAGCAGACGCAGGGTTTGGGATTCCGGAAACACCATATATTTT.

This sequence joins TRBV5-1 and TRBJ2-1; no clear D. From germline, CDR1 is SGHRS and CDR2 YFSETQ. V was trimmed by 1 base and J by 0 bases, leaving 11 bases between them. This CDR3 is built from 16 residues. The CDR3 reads CASSLWVGSSYNEQFF. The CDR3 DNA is TGCGCCAGCAGCTTGTGGGTGGGCAGCTCCTACAATGAGCAGTTCTTC.

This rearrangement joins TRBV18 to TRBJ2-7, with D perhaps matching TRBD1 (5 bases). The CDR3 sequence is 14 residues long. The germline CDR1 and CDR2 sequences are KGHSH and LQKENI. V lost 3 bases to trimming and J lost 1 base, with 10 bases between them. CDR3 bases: TGTGCCAGCTCACCCCGGCCAGGGTCCTACGAGCAGTACTTC. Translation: CASSPRPGSYEQYF. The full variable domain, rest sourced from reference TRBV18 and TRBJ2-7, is NAGVMQNPRHLVRRRGQEARLRCSPMKGHSHVYWYRQLPEEGLKFMVYLQKENIIDESGMPKERFSAEFPKEGPSILRIQQVVRGDSAAYFCASSPRPGSYEQYFGPGTRLTVT.

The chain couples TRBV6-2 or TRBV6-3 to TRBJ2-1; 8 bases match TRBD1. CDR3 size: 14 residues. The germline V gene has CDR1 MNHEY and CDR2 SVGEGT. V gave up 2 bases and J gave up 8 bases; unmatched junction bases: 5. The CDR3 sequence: CASSYAAGGDEQFF. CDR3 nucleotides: TGTGCCAGCAGTTACGCCGCAGGGGGCGATGAGCAGTTCTTC.

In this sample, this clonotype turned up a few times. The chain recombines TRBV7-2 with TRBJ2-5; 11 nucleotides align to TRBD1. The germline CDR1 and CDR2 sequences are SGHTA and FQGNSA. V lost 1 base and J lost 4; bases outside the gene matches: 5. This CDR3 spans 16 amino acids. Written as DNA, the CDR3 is TGTGCCAGCAGCTTAGTTTCGGGACAGGGGGGAGAGACCCAGTACTTC. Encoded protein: CASSLVSGQGGETQYF. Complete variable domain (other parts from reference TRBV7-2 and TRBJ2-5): GAGVSQSPSNKVTEKGKDVELRCDPISGHTALYWYRQSLGQGLEFLIYFQGNSAPDKSGLPSDRFSAERTGGSVSTLTIQRTQQEDSAVYLCASSLVSGQGGETQYFGPGTRLLVL.

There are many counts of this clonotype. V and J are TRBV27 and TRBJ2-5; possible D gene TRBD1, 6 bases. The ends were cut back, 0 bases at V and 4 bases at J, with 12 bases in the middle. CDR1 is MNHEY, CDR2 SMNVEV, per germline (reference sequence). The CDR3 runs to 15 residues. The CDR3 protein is CASSLSTTGGETQYF. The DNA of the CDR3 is TGTGCCAGCAGTTTATCGACGACAGGCGGAGAGACCCAGTACTTC.

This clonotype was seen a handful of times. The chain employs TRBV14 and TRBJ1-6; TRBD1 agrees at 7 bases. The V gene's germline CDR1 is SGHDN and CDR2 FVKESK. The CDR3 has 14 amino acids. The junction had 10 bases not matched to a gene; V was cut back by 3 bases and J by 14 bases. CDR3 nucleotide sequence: TGTGCCAGCAGCCAGGGACAGTGGTATCGGGCCCTCCACTTT. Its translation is CASSQGQWYRALHF.

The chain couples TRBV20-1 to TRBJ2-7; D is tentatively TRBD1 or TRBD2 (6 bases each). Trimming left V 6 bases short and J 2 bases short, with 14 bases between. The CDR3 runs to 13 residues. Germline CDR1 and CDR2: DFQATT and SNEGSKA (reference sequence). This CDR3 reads CSAMTGGAYEQYF. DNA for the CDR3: TGCAGTGCCATGACAGGAGGGGCCTACGAGCAGTACTTC.

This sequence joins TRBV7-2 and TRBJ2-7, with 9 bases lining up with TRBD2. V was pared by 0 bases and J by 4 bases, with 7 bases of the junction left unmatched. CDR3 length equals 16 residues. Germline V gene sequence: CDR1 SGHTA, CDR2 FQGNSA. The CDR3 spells CASSLARVAGVYEQYF. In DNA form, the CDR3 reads TGTGCCAGCAGCTTAGCACGAGTAGCGGGAGTTTACGAGCAGTACTTC.

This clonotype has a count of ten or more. As DNA, the CDR3 is TGTGCCAGCGCAACCCGGGGGGGCGCCCAGCCCCAGCATTTT. The encoded protein is CASATRGGAQPQHF. The chain combines TRBV12-3 or TRBV12-4 with TRBJ1-5, with D possibly TRBD1 on 6 matching bases. The V end lost 8 bases, the J end lost 7 bases, and 18 bases lay between the germline ends. The CDR3 spans 14 residues.